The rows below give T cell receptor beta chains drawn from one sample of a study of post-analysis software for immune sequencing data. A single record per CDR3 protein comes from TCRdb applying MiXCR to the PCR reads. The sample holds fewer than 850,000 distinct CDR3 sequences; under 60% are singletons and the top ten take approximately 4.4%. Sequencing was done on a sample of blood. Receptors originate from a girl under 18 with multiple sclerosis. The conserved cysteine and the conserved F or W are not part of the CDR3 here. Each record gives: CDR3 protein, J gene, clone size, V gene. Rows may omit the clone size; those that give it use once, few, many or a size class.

CDR3 protein: ASSVVTANIDEQF; J gene: TRBJ2-1; clone size: -; V gene: TRBV9
CDR3 protein: AIGSRGDIQY; J gene: TRBJ2-4; clone size: -; V gene: TRBV12-3/TRBV12-4
CDR3 protein: ASSVRTGSYEQY; J gene: TRBJ2-7; clone size: few; V gene: TRBV5-8
CDR3 protein: ASTYRGYGYT; J gene: TRBJ1-2; clone size: -; V gene: TRBV28
CDR3 protein: SARRTLEETQY; J gene: TRBJ2-5; clone size: -; V gene: TRBV20-1
CDR3 protein: ASREEGLGEQF; J gene: TRBJ2-1; clone size: -; V gene: TRBV5-1
CDR3 protein: ASSLEVSGGNAQF; J gene: TRBJ2-1; clone size: -; V gene: TRBV7-6
CDR3 protein: ASSLDLNQPQH; J gene: TRBJ1-5; clone size: -; V gene: TRBV11-2
CDR3 protein: ASSLDPQGTGTDTQY; J gene: TRBJ2-3; clone size: few; V gene: TRBV5-1
CDR3 protein: ASSFSRGGAVATVLYEQY; J gene: TRBJ2-7; clone size: -; V gene: TRBV6-1
CDR3 protein: ASSLPVSGRSDGEQY; J gene: TRBJ2-7; clone size: few; V gene: TRBV7-9
CDR3 protein: ASSTDRGLPEQY; J gene: TRBJ2-7; clone size: -; V gene: TRBV28
CDR3 protein: ASSSSTSYEQY; J gene: TRBJ2-7; clone size: few; V gene: TRBV7-9
CDR3 protein: ASSPRQGAADYGYT; J gene: TRBJ1-2; clone size: -; V gene: TRBV19
CDR3 protein: ASSYAGGTIYEQY; J gene: TRBJ2-7; clone size: -; V gene: TRBV6-6
CDR3 protein: ASNPGRGLDEQF; J gene: TRBJ2-1; clone size: few; V gene: TRBV28
CDR3 protein: ASSPLSLAATVGANVLT; J gene: TRBJ2-6; clone size: -; V gene: TRBV28
CDR3 protein: AGSQDGAGFQPQH; J gene: TRBJ1-5; clone size: -; V gene: TRBV4-2
CDR3 protein: ASSSHPGGTSRNNEQF; J gene: TRBJ2-1; clone size: -; V gene: TRBV9
CDR3 protein: SIRDGHNSPLH; J gene: TRBJ1-6; clone size: -; V gene: TRBV29-1
CDR3 protein: ASSYSRGGRAPTF; J gene: TRBJ1-1; clone size: few; V gene: TRBV6-2/TRBV6-3
CDR3 protein: ASSLGSDYYGYT; J gene: TRBJ1-2; clone size: few; V gene: TRBV7-2
CDR3 protein: ASSGREGGYT; J gene: TRBJ1-2; clone size: -; V gene: TRBV7-6
CDR3 protein: ASSLRQGGDEQY; J gene: -; clone size: -; V gene: TRBV5-1
CDR3 protein: ASSLKGDTGELF; J gene: TRBJ2-2; clone size: few; V gene: TRBV12-3/TRBV12-4
CDR3 protein: AIGPWLGANIHEQY; J gene: TRBJ2-7; clone size: -; V gene: TRBV10-3
CDR3 protein: AITRTVNTEAF; J gene: TRBJ1-1; clone size: -; V gene: TRBV10-3
CDR3 protein: ASSRRMAVQETQY; J gene: TRBJ2-5; clone size: few; V gene: TRBV5-1
CDR3 protein: ASSYRLLPNTEAF; J gene: TRBJ1-1; clone size: -; V gene: TRBV6-2/TRBV6-3
CDR3 protein: ASSTGLAGGPYNEQF; J gene: TRBJ2-1; clone size: -; V gene: TRBV28
CDR3 protein: SAPRDRDKLGAF; J gene: TRBJ1-1; clone size: -; V gene: TRBV20-1
CDR3 protein: ASSYPVYEQF; J gene: TRBJ2-1; clone size: -; V gene: TRBV6-2/TRBV6-3
CDR3 protein: ASSSSTGTSDSYEQY; J gene: TRBJ2-7; clone size: once; V gene: TRBV12-3/TRBV12-4
CDR3 protein: ASSPGLAGWETQY; J gene: TRBJ2-5; clone size: -; V gene: TRBV12-3/TRBV12-4
CDR3 protein: ASSEELAGEADTQY; J gene: TRBJ2-3; clone size: -; V gene: TRBV6-1
CDR3 protein: SAQTTEGYGYT; J gene: TRBJ1-2; clone size: few; V gene: TRBV20-1
CDR3 protein: SATELLETQY; J gene: TRBJ2-5; clone size: few; V gene: TRBV20-1
CDR3 protein: SALSLPGNEQF; J gene: TRBJ2-1; clone size: few; V gene: TRBV20-1
CDR3 protein: ASTRTPNYGYT; J gene: TRBJ1-2; clone size: many; V gene: TRBV12-3/TRBV12-4
CDR3 protein: ASSLVLVETQY; J gene: -; clone size: -; V gene: TRBV7-9
CDR3 protein: SATGTESYEQY; J gene: TRBJ2-7; clone size: -; V gene: TRBV20-1
CDR3 protein: ASSFGTATSGRSSDEQF; J gene: TRBJ2-1; clone size: few; V gene: TRBV28
CDR3 protein: AWSVRGGLGDTQY; J gene: TRBJ2-3; clone size: -; V gene: TRBV30
CDR3 protein: SVASAPEAF; J gene: TRBJ1-1; clone size: few; V gene: TRBV29-1
CDR3 protein: ASSGRNYGYT; J gene: TRBJ1-2; clone size: few; V gene: TRBV25-1
CDR3 protein: SARTGVSYNEQF; J gene: TRBJ2-1; clone size: few; V gene: TRBV20-1
CDR3 protein: ASGRRDTDTRY; J gene: TRBJ2-3; clone size: -; V gene: TRBV28
CDR3 protein: AWSQPVRSYEQY; J gene: TRBJ2-7; clone size: -; V gene: TRBV30
CDR3 protein: ASTPHRGTVNEQF; J gene: TRBJ2-1; clone size: few; V gene: TRBV28
CDR3 protein: ASTISGGTYEQY; J gene: TRBJ2-7; clone size: -; V gene: TRBV7-2
CDR3 protein: SANDPGSNQPQH; J gene: TRBJ1-5; clone size: few; V gene: TRBV20-1
CDR3 protein: ASSVGAGSVSYNEQF; J gene: TRBJ2-1; clone size: -; V gene: TRBV9
CDR3 protein: ASSLFGGTGQPQH; J gene: TRBJ1-5; clone size: -; V gene: TRBV7-9
CDR3 protein: ATSPLGDQETQY; J gene: TRBJ2-5; clone size: -; V gene: TRBV24-1
CDR3 protein: ASSATQGGNQPQH; J gene: TRBJ1-5; clone size: -; V gene: TRBV7-8
CDR3 protein: ASSLGTGGGYEQY; J gene: TRBJ2-7; clone size: -; V gene: TRBV5-1
CDR3 protein: ATSPIAKNIQY; J gene: TRBJ2-4; clone size: -; V gene: TRBV15
CDR3 protein: SVEVPDRVYEQY; J gene: TRBJ2-7; clone size: few; V gene: TRBV29-1
CDR3 protein: ASIYTVTGRGETQY; J gene: TRBJ2-5; clone size: -; V gene: TRBV30
CDR3 protein: ASSFFNTDSPLH; J gene: TRBJ1-6; clone size: few; V gene: TRBV27